Each of the 3 T cell receptor beta chains below was sequenced from the same sample in a study of control samples from healthy donors and cancer patients. The repertoire was sequenced with immunoSEQ multiplex PCR; TCRdb's copy has only in-frame clones and lacks some. In the table there are 150,000 to 200,000 clones, more than 90% of which are singletons. Source material: blood. Source of these receptors: a young man in good health.

The chain links TRBV5-1 to TRBJ1-2; D is perhaps TRBD1 (6 bases). This CDR3 has 15 amino acids. The ends were cut back, 1 base at V and 8 bases at J, with 18 bases in the middle. Germline assignment: CDR1 SGHRS and CDR2 YFSETQ. DNA for the CDR3: TGCGCCAGCAGCTTGTCAGGACAGTCGTCTATGGGCTACACCTTC. Its translation is CASSLSGQSSMGYTF.

The chain is built from TRBV28 and TRBJ1-2, with D tentatively TRBD1 (6 bases). With 6 bases removed from V and 3 bases from J, the gap between germline ends came to 11 bases. The CDR3 covers 13 residues. Germline CDR1 reads MDHEN; CDR2 reads SYDVKM. This CDR3 reads CASRQTGYYGYTF. The CDR3 nucleotides are TGTGCCAGCAGACAAACAGGGTACTATGGCTACACCTTC.

The V and J genes are TRBV6-6 and TRBJ2-1, with 9 bases fitting TRBD2. The germline CDR1 and CDR2 sequences are MNHNY and SVGAGI (reference sequence). The length of the CDR3 is 16 residues. Trimming removed 6 bases from V and 7 bases from J; junction bases left unmatched: 13. The CDR3 nucleotides are TGTGCCAGCAGGGATAGCGGGAGCGGATTGGGAAATGAGCAGTTCTTC. This gives the protein CASRDSGSGLGNEQFF.